This T cell receptor beta chain was recorded in a study of blood T cell repertoires in COVID-19. Study overall: The cDNA or gDNA used as material had been derived from T cells, B-cell-depleted T cells, or PBMCs.

This CDR3 has 13 residues. V lost 3 bases to trimming and J lost 5 bases, with 13 bases between them. Germline V gives CDR1 GTSNPN, CDR2 SVGIG (reference sequence). Clones were read by immunoSEQ multiplex PCR, and TCRdb kept only the in-frame ones, dropping some. The sample consists of 75,000 to 90,000 clones, approximately 89% of them appearing once. V and J are TRBV30 and TRBJ1-1; D not certain. The TCR comes from a man of 80 years or more with acute or convalescent COVID-19. Material: peripheral blood. The CDR3: CAWSLTAGTEAFF. As DNA, the CDR3 is TGTGCCTGGAGCCTTACAGCTGGGACTGAAGCTTTCTTT.